The clone carrying this T cell receptor (beta chain) turned up a few times. These data are taken from a study of blood T cell repertoires in COVID-19. Method: immunoSEQ multiplex PCR; TCRdb's copy keeps in-frame clones and lacks some. The data show about 240,000 clones, roughly 80% seen once. Germline V gene data show CDR1 as SGHAT and CDR2 as FQDESV (reference sequence). V shed 5 bases and J 1 base; nucleotides not matched to a gene: 11. The CDR3 contains 16 residues. This chain connects TRBV11-1 to TRBJ2-7; 7 positions agree with TRBD1. The receptor's source is an elderly woman with acute or convalescent COVID-19. The material sequenced was peripheral blood. As DNA, the CDR3 is TGTGCCAGCAGCCCCGGACAGGCAAGACCTTCCTACGAGCAGTACTTC. Amino acid sequence: CASSPGQARPSYEQYF.